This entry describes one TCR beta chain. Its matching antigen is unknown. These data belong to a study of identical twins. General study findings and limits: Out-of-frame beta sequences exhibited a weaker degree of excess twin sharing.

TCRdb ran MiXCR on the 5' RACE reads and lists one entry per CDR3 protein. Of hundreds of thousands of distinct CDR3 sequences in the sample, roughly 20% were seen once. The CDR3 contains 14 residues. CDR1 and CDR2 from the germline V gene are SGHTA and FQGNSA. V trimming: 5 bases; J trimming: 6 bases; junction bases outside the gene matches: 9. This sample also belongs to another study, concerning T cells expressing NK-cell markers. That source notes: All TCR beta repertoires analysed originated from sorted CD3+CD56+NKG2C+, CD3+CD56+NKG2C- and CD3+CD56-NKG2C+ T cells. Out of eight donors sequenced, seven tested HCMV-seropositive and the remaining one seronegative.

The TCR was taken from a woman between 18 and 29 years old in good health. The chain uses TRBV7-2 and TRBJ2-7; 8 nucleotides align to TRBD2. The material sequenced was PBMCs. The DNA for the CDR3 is TGTGCCAGCAGCCTTTCCGGGACTAGAGGCGAGCAGTACTTC. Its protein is CASSLSGTRGEQYF. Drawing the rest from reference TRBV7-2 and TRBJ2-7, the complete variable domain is GAGVSQSPSNKVTEKGKDVELRCDPISGHTALYWYRQSLGQGLEFLIYFQGNSAPDKSGLPSDRFSAERTGGSVSTLTIQRTQQEDSAVYLCASSLSGTRGEQYFGPGTRLTVT.